The 23 T cell receptor beta chains given below trace back to one sample, sequenced in a study of blood T cell repertoires in COVID-19. Sequenced by immunoSEQ multiplex PCR; TCRdb stores in-frame clones only, minus some. This table holds some 240,000 clones, 75% to 85% found once. Sequencing used peripheral blood. The receptors originated from a woman aged 40 to 49 who had recovered from COVID-19.

V gene TRBV11-2 combines with J gene TRBJ2-5; 7 bases are a match to TRBD1. Germline V gene sequence: CDR1 SGHAT, CDR2 FQNNGV. With V trimmed by 5 bases and J by 5 bases, 5 bases remained unmatched. The length of the CDR3 is 13 residues. The DNA for the CDR3 is TGTGCCAGCAGCGAGGGACAGATGGAGACCCAGTACTTC. This gives the protein CASSEGQMETQYF.

Comments on this clone: The sample carries other DNA sequences with the same CDR3. This rearrangement joins TRBV12-3 or TRBV12-4 to TRBJ1-3, with D possibly matching TRBD1 (6 bases). The CDR3 consists of 13 residues. The V gene lost 5 bases and the J gene lost 1 base, with 6 bases spanning the gap. The CDR3 spells CASSTGSGNTIYF. The CDR3 nucleotides are TGTGCCAGCAGTACAGGGTCTGGAAACACCATATATTTT.

J is TRBJ2-1 and V is TRBV20-1; the match to TRBD2 covers 8 bases. The ends lost 3 bases at V and 8 bases at J; junction bases unmatched: 12. The CDR3 is made up of 15 amino acids. Germline V gene lookup returns CDR1 DFQATT and CDR2 SNEGSKA (reference sequence). The CDR3 loop reads CSASPGASGWDEQFF. The DNA for the CDR3 is TGCAGTGCTAGTCCTGGGGCTAGCGGGTGGGATGAGCAGTTCTTC.

This clone was recorded once. The rearrangement links TRBV20-1 to TRBJ2-7; 8 bases agree with TRBD1. CDR1 is DFQATT, CDR2 SNEGSKA, per germline (reference sequence). J gave up 2 bases and V 3 bases, and 9 bases lay outside the gene matches. The CDR3 covers 15 residues. CDR3 loop: CSASQGGTGAYEQYF. The CDR3 DNA is TGCAGTGCTAGTCAGGGCGGGACAGGAGCCTACGAGCAGTACTTC.

CDR3 bases: TGTGCCAGCAGCCCCGGACAGGAACCCTACGAGCAGTACTTC. It specifies CASSPGQEPYEQYF. The chain is built from TRBV6-5 and TRBJ2-7; 7 bases are a match to TRBD1. Trimming removed 6 bases from V and 2 bases from J; junction bases left unmatched: 7. Germline V gene sequence: CDR1 MNHEY, CDR2 SVGAGI. The CDR3 spans 14 residues.

This clone was counted once. V usage is TRBV28 and J usage is TRBJ1-5, with D possibly TRBD1 on 5 matching bases. The CDR3 runs to 15 residues. V lost 5 bases and J lost 4, with 15 bases in between. The V gene's germline CDR1 is MDHEN and CDR2 SYDVKM. This CDR3 reads CASSTPGLGNQPQHF. In DNA, the CDR3 is TGTGCCAGCAGTACACCGGGACTGGGGAATCAGCCCCAGCATTTT.

The CDR3 protein is CASSQDYGNNQPQHF. The CDR3 DNA reads TGTGCCAGCAGCCAAGATTACGGGAACAATCAGCCCCAGCATTTT. The rearrangement uses TRBV3-1 (or the pseudogene TRBV3-2) and TRBJ1-5; D remains unclear. Trimming stripped 0 bases from V and 3 bases from J, with 9 bases between. CDR3 length: 15 amino acids. The germline gives CDR1 LGHDT, CDR2 YNNKEL (reference sequence).

This chain uses TRBV28 with TRBJ1-2; D is unresolved. V dropped 3 bases and J dropped 7 bases, with 12 bases sitting between them. Germline-derived CDR1 and CDR2 are MDHEN and SYDVKM. There are 13 residues in the CDR3. CDR3: CASSFIPLPGYTF. CDR3 bases: TGTGCCAGCAGTTTTATTCCCCTCCCTGGCTACACCTTC.

This chain links TRBV5-1 with TRBJ2-2; tentatively, D is TRBD2 (6 bases). Trimming stripped 4 bases from V and 6 bases from J, with 16 bases between. Germline V gene data show CDR1 as SGHRS and CDR2 as YFSETQ. This CDR3 has 15 residues. CDR3 nucleotide sequence: TGCGCCAGCAGCACCTTGTCGGGACTCCCCGGGGAGCTGTTTTTT. Translating gives CASSTLSGLPGELFF.

In DNA form, the CDR3 reads TGTGCCAGCAGCCCGGGACACCCAGAAGCTTTCTTT. It codes for CASSPGHPEAFF. The rearrangement uses TRBV5-8 and TRBJ1-1; D may be TRBD1 (6 bases). Germline V gene sequence: CDR1 SGHTS, CDR2 YDEGEE. The CDR3 contains 12 residues. Trimming took off 4 bases at V and 8 bases at J, with 12 bases between the two ends.

The chain uses TRBV9 and TRBJ2-3, with TRBD1 identical over 8 bases. This CDR3 has 16 amino acids. Germline V CDR1 and CDR2: SGDLS, YYNGEE. The trim removed 2 bases at V and 1 base at J, leaving 6 bases unmatched. The CDR3 is CASSVMDRVGTDTQYF. The DNA of the CDR3 is TGTGCCAGCAGCGTCATGGACAGGGTGGGCACAGATACGCAGTATTTT.

The sample holds one count of this clone. V gene TRBV9 combines with J gene TRBJ2-5; TRBD1 aligns across 10 bases. The germline gives CDR1 SGDLS, CDR2 YYNGEE. The CDR3 extends over 15 amino acids. With V trimmed by 0 bases and J by 4 bases, 3 bases remained unmatched. The CDR3 sequence: CASSVDWDRGETQYF. The DNA for the CDR3 is TGTGCCAGCAGCGTAGATTGGGACAGGGGAGAGACCCAGTACTTC. Full variable domain (rest looked up from reference TRBV9 and TRBJ2-5): DSGVTQTPKHLITATGQRVTLRCSPRSGDLSVYWYQQSLDQGLQFLIQYYNGEERAKGNILERFSAQQFPDLHSELNLSSLELGDSALYFCASSVDWDRGETQYFGPGTRLLVL.

The V and J genes are TRBV19 and TRBJ1-2; 8 nucleotides align to TRBD1. Germline V lookup: CDR1 LNHDA, CDR2 SQIVND (reference sequence). The CDR3 loop spans 15 amino acids. J gave up 7 bases and V 5 bases, and 12 bases lay outside the gene matches. DNA for the CDR3: TGTGCCAGTAGTCCCCCTCCGGACAGGGCAGCTGGCTACACCTTC. This translates into CASSPPPDRAAGYTF.

CDR3 residues: CSVVWSGETQYF. In DNA form, the CDR3 reads TGCAGCGTTGTTTGGAGCGGGGAGACCCAGTACTTC. V gene TRBV29-1 combines with J gene TRBJ2-5; D possibly corresponds to TRBD2 (6 bases). The CDR3 spans 12 residues. V lost 4 bases to trimming and J lost 5 bases, with 11 bases between them. In germline, CDR1 is SQVTM, CDR2 ANQGSEA.

CDR3 residues: CASSSRLGLAYSETQYF. The CDR3 nucleotides are TGTGCCAGCAGCTCCAGGCTCGGGCTAGCCTATAGCGAGACCCAGTACTTC. This chain uses TRBV7-8 with TRBJ2-5; D is perhaps TRBD2 (5 bases). The CDR3 consists of 17 residues. Germline CDR1 SGHVS, CDR2 FQNEAQ. V lost 4 bases and J 5 bases, leaving 23 bases between the germline ends.

Only one count was recorded for this clone. This chain links TRBV29-1 with TRBJ1-2; a possible D gene is TRBD1 (5 bases). This CDR3 has 10 residues. Germline V CDR1 and CDR2: SQVTM, ANQGSEA. V gave up 4 bases and J gave up 6 bases, with 6 bases separating them. The chain's CDR3 is CSVGGDGYTF. The DNA for the CDR3 is TGCAGCGTTGGGGGGGATGGCTACACCTTC.

V is TRBV7-2 and J is TRBJ1-6; 8 bases agree with TRBD1. The ends lost 5 bases at V and 6 bases at J; junction bases unmatched: 12. The CDR3 extends over 17 amino acids. Germline CDR1 is SGHTA and CDR2 is FQGNSA. Written as DNA, the CDR3 is TGTGCCAGCAGCCCCATACTCCAGGGGGCCCCTAATTCACCCCTCCACTTT. This codes for CASSPILQGAPNSPLHF.

The CDR3 loop is CASSRQANQPQHF. The CDR3 DNA is TGTGCCAGCAGCCGACAGGCGAATCAGCCCCAGCATTTT. The V gene is TRBV3-1 (or the pseudogene TRBV3-2), the J gene TRBJ1-5; weak D call: TRBD1 (6 bases). This CDR3 is built from 13 residues. V was shortened by 4 bases and J by 4 bases, with 8 bases between the two germline ends. Looked up from germline, CDR1 is LGHDT and CDR2 is YNNKEL (reference sequence).

The V call is TRBV5-1, the J call TRBJ2-3, with 11 bases matching TRBD2. The length of the CDR3 is 17 residues. Germline V gene data show CDR1 as SGHRS and CDR2 as YFSETQ. The trim removed 8 bases at V and 4 bases at J, leaving 15 bases unmatched. CDR3 nucleotide sequence: TGCGCCAGTAGACGGGGGACTAGCGGCCTTGGGGCAGATACGCAGTATTTT. Encoded protein: CASRRGTSGLGADTQYF.

The chain uses TRBV5-1 and TRBJ1-4; weak D call: TRBD1 (5 bases). CDR1 SGHRS and CDR2 YFSETQ come from the germline V gene. The CDR3 runs to 15 residues. The germline V and J ends were trimmed by 0 bases and 4 bases, with 10 bases remaining between them. CDR3 in amino acids: CASSLVGAVNEKLFF. The CDR3 region has the DNA TGCGCCAGCAGCTTGGTTGGGGCAGTTAATGAAAAACTGTTTTTT.

The rearrangement uses TRBV19 and TRBJ1-2; TRBD1 agrees at 9 bases. Per germline, CDR1 LNHDA and CDR2 SQIVND (reference sequence). There are 14 residues in the CDR3. The ends lost 6 bases at V and 5 bases at J; junction bases unmatched: 7. DNA for the CDR3: TGTGCCAGTAGCGGGACAGGGATATATTATGGCTACACCTTC. As protein: CASSGTGIYYGYTF.

This chain connects TRBV7-2 to TRBJ1-6; the match to TRBD1 covers 7 bases. This CDR3 region has 15 residues. Trimming cost V 4 bases and J 7 bases; bases outside gene matches: 7. Germline V gene sequence: CDR1 SGHTA, CDR2 FQGNSA. The CDR3: CASSSRQGKNSPLHF. The CDR3 coding sequence is TGTGCCAGCAGCTCTAGACAGGGTAAAAATTCACCCCTCCACTTT.

V is TRBV3-1 (or the pseudogene TRBV3-2) and J is TRBJ2-1; maybe TRBD1 (5 bases). CDR3 length: 14 residues. V gave up 4 bases and J gave up 10 bases, with 17 bases separating them. The germline gives CDR1 LGHDT, CDR2 YNNKEL (reference sequence). The CDR3 DNA reads TGTGCCAGCAGCCCATCCTTTCCTACAGGAGAGCAGTTCTTC. Translating it yields CASSPSFPTGEQFF.